The source of this T cell receptor (beta chain) is a study of T cells in Graves' hyperthyroidism and ophthalmopathy. In its sample, this clonotype was seen a few times. This CDR3 has 14 amino acids. Per germline, CDR1 SQVTM and CDR2 ANQGSEA. V was pared by 5 bases and J by 0 bases, with 14 bases between. Amplified TCR beta CDR3 regions derived from RNA transcripts. With the HTBI primer set, the TCR CDR3 went through a first round of RT-PCR. Using its own MiXCR run on the multiplex PCR reads, TCRdb lists one record per CDR3 protein. Of roughly 400,000 distinct CDR3 sequences in the sample, 15% to 19% were seen once.

This rearrangement joins TRBV29-1 to TRBJ2-7; no clear D. This sequence was found in a woman aged 18-30 years with Graves' hyperthyroidism that later progressed to Graves' ophthalmopathy. The sample consisted of blood. The chain's CDR3 is CSVRVDASSYEQYF. CDR3 nucleotides: TGCAGCGTTAGGGTGGACGCCTCCTCCTACGAGCAGTACTTC.